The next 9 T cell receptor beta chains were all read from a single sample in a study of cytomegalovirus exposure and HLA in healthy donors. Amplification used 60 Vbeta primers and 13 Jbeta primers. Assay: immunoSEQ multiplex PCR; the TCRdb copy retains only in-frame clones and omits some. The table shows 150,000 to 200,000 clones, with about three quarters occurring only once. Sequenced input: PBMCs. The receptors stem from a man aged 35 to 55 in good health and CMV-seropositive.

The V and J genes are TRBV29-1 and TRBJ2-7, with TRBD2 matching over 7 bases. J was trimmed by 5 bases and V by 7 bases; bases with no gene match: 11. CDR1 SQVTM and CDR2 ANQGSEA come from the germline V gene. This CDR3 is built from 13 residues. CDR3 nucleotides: TGCAGCGGAGGGGTGGGCGGGAGTAACGAGCAGTACTTC. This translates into CSGGVGGSNEQYF.

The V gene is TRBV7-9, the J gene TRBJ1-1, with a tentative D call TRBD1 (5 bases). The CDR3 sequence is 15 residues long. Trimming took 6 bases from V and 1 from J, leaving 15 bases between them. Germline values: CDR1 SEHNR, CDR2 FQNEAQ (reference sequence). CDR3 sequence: CASSWGGARNTEAFF. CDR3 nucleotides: TGTGCCAGCAGTTGGGGAGGGGCGAGGAACACTGAAGCTTTCTTT. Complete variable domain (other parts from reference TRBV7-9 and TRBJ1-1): DTGVSQNPRHKITKRGQNVTFRCDPISEHNRLYWYRQTLGQGPEFLTYFQNEAQLEKSRLLSDRFSAERPKGSFSTLEIQRTEQGDSAMYLCASSWGGARNTEAFFGQGTRLTVV.

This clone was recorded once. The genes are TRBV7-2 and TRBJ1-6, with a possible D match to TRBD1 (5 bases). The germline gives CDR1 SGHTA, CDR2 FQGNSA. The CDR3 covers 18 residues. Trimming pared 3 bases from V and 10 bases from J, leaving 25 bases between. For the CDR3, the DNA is TGTGCCAGCAGCTTCCTACTTACAGGTCTCTACGGACGGTCACCCCTCCACTTT. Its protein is CASSFLLTGLYGRSPLHF.

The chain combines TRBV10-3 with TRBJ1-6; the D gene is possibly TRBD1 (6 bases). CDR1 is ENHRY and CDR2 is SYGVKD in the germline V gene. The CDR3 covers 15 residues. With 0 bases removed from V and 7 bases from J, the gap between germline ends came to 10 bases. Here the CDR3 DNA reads TGTGCCATCAGTGAGTCGAGGGGGGGAAATTCACCCCTCCACTTT. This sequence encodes CAISESRGGNSPLHF.

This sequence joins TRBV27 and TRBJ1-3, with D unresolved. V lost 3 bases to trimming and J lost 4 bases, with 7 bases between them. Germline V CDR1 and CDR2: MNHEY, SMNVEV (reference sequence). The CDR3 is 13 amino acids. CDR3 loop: CASSLWAGNTIYF. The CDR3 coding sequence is TGTGCCAGCAGTTTGTGGGCCGGAAACACCATATATTTT.

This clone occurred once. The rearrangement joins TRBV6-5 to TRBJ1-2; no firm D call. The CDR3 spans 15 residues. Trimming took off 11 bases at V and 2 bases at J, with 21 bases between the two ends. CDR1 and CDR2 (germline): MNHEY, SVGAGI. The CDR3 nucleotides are TGTGCCTCAAGCGGTTGGGGAGGAGGGAACTATGGCTACACCTTC. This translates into CASSGWGGGNYGYTF.

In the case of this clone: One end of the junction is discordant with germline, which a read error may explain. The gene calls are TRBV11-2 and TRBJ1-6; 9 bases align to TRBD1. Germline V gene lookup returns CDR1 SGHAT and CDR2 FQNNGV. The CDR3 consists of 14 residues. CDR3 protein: CASRLEGQGSPLHF. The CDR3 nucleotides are TGTGCCAGCAGATTAGAGGGACAGGGTTCACCCCTCCACTTT.

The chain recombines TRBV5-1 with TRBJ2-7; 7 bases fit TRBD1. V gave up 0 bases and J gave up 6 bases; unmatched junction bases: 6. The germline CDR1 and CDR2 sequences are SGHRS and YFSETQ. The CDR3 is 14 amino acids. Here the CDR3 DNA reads TGCGCCAGCAGCTTGGCCGAGACAGGGAGCGAGCAGTACTTC. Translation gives CASSLAETGSEQYF.

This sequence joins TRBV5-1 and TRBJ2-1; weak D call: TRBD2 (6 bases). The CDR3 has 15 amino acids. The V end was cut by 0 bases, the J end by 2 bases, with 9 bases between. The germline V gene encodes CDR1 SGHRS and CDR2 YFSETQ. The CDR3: CASSLVGGAYNEQFF. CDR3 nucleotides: TGCGCCAGCAGCTTGGTCGGCGGGGCCTACAATGAGCAGTTCTTC.